This T cell receptor (beta chain) was profiled in a study of blood T cell repertoires in COVID-19. Study overall: Sites across the United States, Italy and Spain contributed samples from acute and convalescent COVID-19. Sample material is recorded as cDNA or gDNA derived from T cells, B-cell-depleted T cells, or PBMCs.

Original data processing: From reference gene primer amplification, estimates of nucleated cell counts were derived. The method was immunoSEQ multiplex PCR; TCRdb's version includes in-frame clones alone and lacks a portion of them. V and J calls and clone size come straight from that table; D and trimming were deduced from the DNA. The sample records 100,000 to 120,000 clones, about 85% being singletons. Seattle enrolled patients during active infection and tracked them longitudinally. The CDR3 is 15 residues long. Germline trimming cut 5 bases from V and 6 bases from J; bases unmatched to any gene: 7. The germline V gene has CDR1 LNHDA and CDR2 SQIVND (reference sequence).

Sequencing was done on a sample of peripheral blood. The receptor was derived from a woman aged 60 to 75 with COVID-19, enrolled during active disease. The chain carries TRBV19 and TRBJ1-5; 10 bases map to TRBD1. The CDR3 region has the DNA TGTGCCAGTAGTCGGACAGGGGGAAGGTCTCAGCCCCAGCATTTT. This encodes CASSRTGGRSQPQHF.